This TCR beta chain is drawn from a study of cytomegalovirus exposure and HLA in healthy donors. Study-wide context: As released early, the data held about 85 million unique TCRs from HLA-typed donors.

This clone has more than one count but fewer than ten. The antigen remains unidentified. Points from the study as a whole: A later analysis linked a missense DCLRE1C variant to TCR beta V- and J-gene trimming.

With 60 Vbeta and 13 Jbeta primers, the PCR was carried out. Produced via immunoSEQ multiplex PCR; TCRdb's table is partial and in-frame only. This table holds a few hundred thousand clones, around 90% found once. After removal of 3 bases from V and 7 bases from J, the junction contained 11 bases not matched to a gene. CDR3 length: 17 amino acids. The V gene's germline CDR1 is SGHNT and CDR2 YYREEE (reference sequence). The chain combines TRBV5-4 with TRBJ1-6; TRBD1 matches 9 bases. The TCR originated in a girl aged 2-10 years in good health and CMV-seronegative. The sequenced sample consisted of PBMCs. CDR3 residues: CASSSSRDRAANSPLHF. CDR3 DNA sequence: TGTGCCAGCAGCTCATCCCGGGACAGGGCGGCGAATTCACCCCTCCACTTT.